The present TCR beta chain was sequenced within a study of blood T cell repertoires in COVID-19. Study-wide background: Specimens from acute and convalescent COVID-19 originated in the United States, Italy and Spain.

Libraries were prepared by immunoSEQ multiplex PCR; TCRdb keeps only in-frame clonotypes and omits some of them. The sample holds about 220,000 clones; more than 65% are singletons and the top ten take 3.6%. Trimming removed 7 bases at V and 2 bases at J, with 18 bases between. Looked up from germline, CDR1 is LNHDA and CDR2 is SQIVND (reference sequence). CDR3 length equals 15 residues. This TCR came from a woman of 80 years or more with acute or convalescent COVID-19. The J gene is TRBJ2-7, the V gene TRBV19; D possibly corresponds to TRBD2 (7 bases). The sample taken for sequencing was peripheral blood. CDR3 nucleotide sequence: TGTGCCAGTACCCTCCGGGGGGCTGGGGCCTACGAGCAGTACTTC. Translating it yields CASTLRGAGAYEQYF.